The 10 T cell receptor beta chains below were found in one sample sequenced in a study of blood T cell repertoires in COVID-19. Only in-frame clones appear in the TCRdb table, and some are missing; sequencing was by immunoSEQ multiplex PCR. There are fewer than 200,000 clones in the sample; 88% occur only once, and about 2.1% lies in the top ten. What was sequenced was peripheral blood. These TCRs come from a man in his fifties or sixties who had recovered from COVID-19.

The gene calls are TRBV7-2 and TRBJ1-2; D is possibly TRBD1 (6 bases). Per the germline V gene, CDR1 is SGHTA and CDR2 is FQGNSA. CDR3 length: 14 amino acids. The V and J ends lost 8 bases and 8 bases respectively, with 21 bases between them. CDR3 sequence (DNA): TGTGCCAGCTCTACAGGGCCCACCCCATGGGGCTACACCTTC. Translated, it gives CASSTGPTPWGYTF.

This chain joins TRBV28 and TRBJ2-7, with 7 bases matching TRBD1. Germline lookup yields CDR1 MDHEN and CDR2 SYDVKM. V gave up 3 bases and J gave up 1 base; unmatched junction bases: 6. This CDR3 is built from 15 residues. The CDR3 DNA sequence: TGTGCCAGCAGTTTGACAGGGAGTAGATCCTACGAGCAGTACTTC. Its protein product is CASSLTGSRSYEQYF.

This clone was recorded once. The V gene is TRBV11-3, the J gene TRBJ2-5, with TRBD1 matching over 11 bases. Germline CDR1 is SGHNT and CDR2 is YENEEA. V gave up 6 bases and J gave up 1 base; unmatched junction bases: 7. The CDR3 is 16 residues long. CDR3 sequence: CASSSYGTGGQETQYF. The DNA for the CDR3 is TGTGCCAGCAGTTCCTACGGGACAGGGGGCCAAGAGACCCAGTACTTC.

This sequence joins TRBV9 and TRBJ2-1, with TRBD2 matching 9 bases. The CDR3 runs to 15 residues. The trim removed 3 bases at V and 2 bases at J, leaving 3 bases unmatched. Germline assignment: CDR1 SGDLS and CDR2 YYNGEE. The CDR3, as DNA: TGTGCCAGCAGCGCCGGACTAGCGACCTACAATGAGCAGTTCTTC. Amino acids: CASSAGLATYNEQFF.

This chain links TRBV24-1 with TRBJ1-5, with 7 nucleotides matching TRBD1. Germline assignment: CDR1 KGHDR and CDR2 SFDVKD. The CDR3 totals 16 residues. Trimming removed 4 bases from V and 3 bases from J; junction bases left unmatched: 8. The CDR3 reads CATSETPGQYNQPQHF. The CDR3 DNA sequence: TGTGCCACCAGTGAAACTCCGGGACAGTACAATCAGCCCCAGCATTTT.

The J gene is TRBJ2-3, the V gene TRBV9; D remains unclear. V shed 2 bases and J shed 6 bases, with 10 bases lying between them. The germline CDR1 and CDR2 sequences are SGDLS and YYNGEE. There are 13 residues in the CDR3. The CDR3 spells CASSVAGRDTQYF. The CDR3 nucleotides read TGTGCCAGCAGCGTGGCAGGAAGGGATACGCAGTATTTT.

This clone has just one count. This chain joins TRBV9 and TRBJ2-2, with 8 bases that match TRBD1. The CDR3 has 15 residues. CDR1 and CDR2 (germline): SGDLS, YYNGEE. J gave up 6 bases and V 2 bases, and 6 bases lay outside the gene matches. CDR3 DNA: TGTGCCAGCAGCGTTACAGGGGGGCGTCCCGGGGAGCTGTTTTTT. It translates to CASSVTGGRPGELFF.

The J gene is TRBJ2-1, the V gene TRBV6-5; 8 positions agree with TRBD2. V lost 7 bases and J lost 8; bases outside the gene matches: 10. The CDR3 is 14 residues long. Germline CDR1 is MNHEY and CDR2 is SVGAGI. The CDR3 DNA sequence: TGTGCCAGCACCGAGGGACTAGTCGGTTATGAGCAGTTCTTC. Its translation: CASTEGLVGYEQFF.

This clone has only a few counts. The V call is TRBV12-3 or TRBV12-4, the J call TRBJ2-1; D is ambiguous. The germline V and J ends were trimmed by 7 bases and 4 bases, with 8 bases remaining between them. The CDR3 consists of 12 residues. The CDR3 DNA reads TGTGCCAGCAATGACGGGTACAATGAGCAGTTCTTC. Translation gives CASNDGYNEQFF.

V gene TRBV7-2 combines with J gene TRBJ2-2; 16 bases match TRBD2. CDR1 SGHTA and CDR2 FQGNSA come from the germline V gene. V was pared by 3 bases and J by 7 bases, with 5 bases of the junction left unmatched. CDR3 length equals 17 residues. CDR3 nucleotide sequence: TGTGCCAGCAGCTTGGGACTAGCGGGGGGGCCCGACGGGGAGCTGTTTTTT. Amino acids: CASSLGLAGGPDGELFF.